The following is a TCR beta chain sequence with its context. The source of the sample is a study of PD-1 blockade in classical Hodgkin lymphoma. Time point reported: newly diagnosed, previously untreated cHL patient sample. PBMCs, once thawed, yielded CD8+ T cells isolated by magnetic negative selection. The table came from immunoSEQ multiplex PCR; TCRdb's copy has only in-frame clones and leaves some out. The sample carries approximately 3,500 clones, 80% recorded once. The sequence was obtained from a human donor with classical Hodgkin lymphoma. The sample comprised CD8+ T cells from blood.

CDR3 loop: CASSLTPLGLAGYNEQFF. The CDR3, as DNA: TGTGCCAGCAGCCTTACCCCCTTAGGACTAGCGGGATACAATGAGCAGTTCTTC. This sequence joins TRBV28 and TRBJ2-1; 12 nucleotides line up with TRBD2. The CDR3 contains 18 residues. Germline V CDR1 and CDR2: MDHEN, SYDVKM. V shed 6 bases and J 4 bases; nucleotides not matched to a gene: 13.